The clone carrying this T cell receptor (beta chain) appeared many times. Its specificity is not known. Quantitative 5'-RACE with molecular barcodes was used to make the TCR beta libraries. Each CDR3 protein is one row after TCRdb ran MiXCR on the 5' RACE reads. The table has about 90,000 distinct CDR3 sequences, around 8.5% seen once. The ends were cut back, 4 bases at V and 0 bases at J, with 22 bases in the middle. The length of the CDR3 is 19 residues. Per the germline V gene, CDR1 is SGHAT and CDR2 is FQDESV (reference sequence). The source of the sample is a study of CD8 T cells in ankylosing spondylitis. Study-wide results and limits: Previous work reported some of these motif variants in the synovial fluid and blood of reactive arthritis. What seemed typical of ankylosing spondylitis blood was a TCR beta motif built from about eight highly homologous variants.

The chain is built from TRBV11-1 and TRBJ1-3, with D maybe TRBD1 (6 bases). The specimen was blood, either unsorted or a sorted T cell fraction (not recorded which). This sequence was found in a male donor with ankylosing spondylitis. CDR3 sequence: CASSSTGTRDTVSGNTIYF. CDR3 bases: TGTGCCAGCAGCTCCACCGGGACAAGGGATACTGTCTCTGGAAACACCATATATTTT.